The present TCR beta chain was sequenced within a study of shared clonotypes between healthy human individuals. Here immunoSEQ multiplex PCR was the method, and the copy in TCRdb shows in-frame clones only, minus some. The repertoire includes 740,000 or so clones, less than 80% of them detected once, and 1.5% to 2% sits in the top ten. This sequence originates from a woman in her twenties or thirties in good health. Sample: memory CD4+ T cells sorted from blood. Subset in this sample: CD45RA-negative fraction.

The CDR3 DNA reads TGTGCCAGCAGTATAAGTTGCGGGCAGCGCTCTGGAAACACCATATATTTT. It is translated as CASSISCGQRSGNTIYF. This rearrangement joins TRBV11-3 to TRBJ1-3; unclear D gene. The CDR3 runs 17 residues. Per the germline V gene, CDR1 is SGHNT and CDR2 is YENEEA. Trimming took 6 bases from V and 0 from J, leaving 18 bases between them.